This T cell receptor beta chain was profiled in a study of cytomegalovirus exposure and HLA in healthy donors. Study results and caveats: In an earlier analysis, about 87% or about 30%: the productive usage of most TCR beta V segments. HLA alleles were associated with 16,000 or so TCR beta sequences in a later analysis at 0.05 false discovery rate. Researchers counted 180 or so TCR beta chains as cytomegalovirus-associated.

This CDR3 has 11 amino acids. Germline V gene sequence: CDR1 SGHNT, CDR2 YYREEE (reference sequence). Both 60 Vbeta primers and 13 Jbeta primers went into the PCR. Only in-frame clones appear in the TCRdb table, and some are missing; sequencing was by immunoSEQ multiplex PCR. The table records about 190,000 clones, about 81% of them present only once. Worth noting for this clone: Its target is not known.

It was healthy bone marrow donors who served as donors. The chain links TRBV5-4 to TRBJ1-2; D gene ambiguous. The sequencing input was PBMCs. This receptor was taken from a woman under 30 in good health and CMV-seronegative. The CDR3 region has the DNA TGTGTCACCCAGAGGGAAGGGGGCTACACCTTC. Amino acid sequence: CVTQREGGYTF.